What follows are 22 T cell receptor beta chains derived from one specimen sequenced in a study of T cell responses to AZD1222 COVID-19 vaccine. Profiling relied on immunoSEQ multiplex PCR, and the TCRdb table lists in-frame clones only, not all of them. The sample consists of 120,000 or so clones, around 93% of them appearing once. This specimen consisted of peripheral blood, obtained 28 days after the second AZD1222 dose. The receptors come from an adult who received the AZD1222 COVID-19 vaccine.

The gene calls are TRBV2 and TRBJ2-1, with 9 bases lining up with TRBD1. The CDR3 has 15 residues. Per germline, CDR1 SNHLY and CDR2 FYNNEI. V lost 6 bases and J lost 4; bases outside the gene matches: 7. DNA for the CDR3: TGTGCCAGCAGAGGAGGGGACAGGGAATACAATGAGCAGTTCTTC. Translated, it gives CASRGGDREYNEQFF. The whole variable domain, remainder taken from reference TRBV2 and TRBJ2-1, is EPEVTQTPSHQVTQMGQEVILRCVPISNHLYFYWYRQILGQKVEFLVSFYNNEISEKSEIFDDQFSVERPDGSNFTLKIRSTKLEDSAMYFCASRGGDREYNEQFFGPGTRLTVL.

V is TRBV5-6 and J is TRBJ2-5, with D tentatively TRBD1 (6 bases). V lost 2 bases, J lost 2 bases, and 13 bases lay in between. This CDR3 region has 15 residues. Per germline, CDR1 SGHDT and CDR2 YYEEEE. The CDR3 protein is CASSFLDRRQETQYF. CDR3 coding DNA: TGTGCCAGCAGCTTCCTGGACAGAAGACAAGAGACCCAGTACTTC.

The chain links TRBV29-1 to TRBJ2-7, with 7 bases lining up with TRBD1. Trimming took 6 bases from V and 6 from J; bases not matched to a gene: 8. The CDR3 is 12 amino acids. Germline V lookup: CDR1 SQVTM, CDR2 ANQGSEA. The CDR3 DNA is TGCAGCGTAAGGACAGGATCAGGCGAGCAGTACTTC. Its protein is CSVRTGSGEQYF.

The chain joins TRBV4-3 to TRBJ1-3, with D unresolved. Trimming pared 0 bases from V and 8 bases from J, leaving 14 bases between. Germline V gene data show CDR1 as LGHNA and CDR2 as YSLEER. This CDR3 is built from 15 residues. Here the CDR3 reads CASSQEGGREHTIYF. The CDR3 DNA is TGCGCCAGCAGCCAAGAAGGAGGGAGGGAACACACCATATATTTT.

The V and J genes are TRBV18 and TRBJ1-4, with D possibly TRBD1 on 6 matching bases. Trimming pared 1 base from V and 13 bases from J, leaving 16 bases between. The CDR3 covers 14 residues. Germline CDR1 is KGHSH and CDR2 is LQKENI. CDR3: CASSPQPGGGVLFF. In DNA, the CDR3 is TGTGCCAGCTCACCACAGCCCGGAGGGGGGGTACTGTTTTTT.

The V and J genes are TRBV7-9 and TRBJ2-2, with 7 bases matching TRBD1. Germline V lookup: CDR1 SEHNR, CDR2 FQNEAQ (reference sequence). After removal of 1 base from V and 5 bases from J, the junction contained 7 bases not matched to a gene. CDR3 size: 16 residues. The CDR3 DNA sequence: TGTGCCAGCAGCTTAGAAGGGCAGGGGGTAACCGGGGAGCTGTTTTTT. This gives the protein CASSLEGQGVTGELFF.

The chain recombines TRBV7-9 with TRBJ2-5; TRBD2 matches at 7 bases. V was clipped by 5 bases and J by 5 bases; unmatched bases: 11. Germline CDR1 reads SEHNR; CDR2 reads FQNEAQ (reference sequence). The length of the CDR3 is 15 residues. For the CDR3, the DNA is TGTGCCAGCAGCCCAGACGGGGGGATGGGGGAGACCCAGTACTTC. Amino acids: CASSPDGGMGETQYF.

V is TRBV20-1 and J is TRBJ2-5; the match to TRBD2 covers 7 bases. This CDR3 is 11 amino acids long. V gave up 7 bases and J gave up 5 bases; unmatched junction bases: 4. In germline, CDR1 is DFQATT, CDR2 SNEGSKA (reference sequence). Here the CDR3 reads CSGAGDETQYF. CDR3 nucleotides: TGCAGTGGGGCGGGAGACGAGACCCAGTACTTC.

The chain recombines TRBV6-2 or TRBV6-3 with TRBJ2-1; unclear D gene. V shed 5 bases and J shed 3 bases, with 8 bases lying between them. The CDR3 sequence is 13 residues long. Germline CDR1 MNHEY, CDR2 SVGEGT. This chain's CDR3 is CASSKAFYNEQFF. CDR3 nucleotides: TGTGCCAGCAGTAAGGCATTCTACAATGAGCAGTTCTTC.

This chain's CDR3 is CASSLGRAGGYTF. DNA of the CDR3: TGTGCCAGCTCCCTCGGGAGGGCTGGTGGCTACACCTTC. The rearrangement uses TRBV18 and TRBJ1-2; no clear D gene. This CDR3 has 13 residues. Germline loops: CDR1 KGHSH, CDR2 LQKENI. V was cut by 6 bases and J by 7 bases, with 15 bases left in between.

The gene calls are TRBV6-5 and TRBJ1-1; D might be TRBD1 (5 bases). The germline V gene encodes CDR1 MNHEY and CDR2 SVGAGI. V lost 2 bases and J lost 3, with 13 bases in between. This CDR3 comprises 15 residues. The CDR3 bases are TGTGCCAGCAGTTACCCCCGGGGGTTGGACACTGAAGCTTTCTTT. Its translation is CASSYPRGLDTEAFF.

The chain has TRBV6-4 and TRBJ2-1, with TRBD1 as a possible D gene (6 bases). The CDR3 loop spans 14 amino acids. Germline CDR1 reads MRHNA; CDR2 reads SNTAGT. V gave up 4 bases and J gave up 1 base, with 8 bases separating them. The CDR3 DNA reads as TGTGCCAGCAGTGCTACAGGGTCCTACAATGAGCAGTTCTTC. Protein: CASSATGSYNEQFF.

The chain joins TRBV27 to TRBJ2-7, with 9 bases identical to TRBD1. CDR1 is MNHEY, CDR2 SMNVEV, per germline (reference sequence). The CDR3 extends over 17 amino acids. Trimming removed 1 base from V and 2 bases from J; junction bases left unmatched: 9. The CDR3 is CASSLLGGGQGAYEQYF. DNA for the CDR3: TGTGCCAGCAGTTTATTGGGAGGGGGACAGGGAGCCTACGAGCAGTACTTC.

V and J are TRBV9 and TRBJ2-3; 8 bases agree with TRBD2. This CDR3 has 16 residues. The trim removed 3 bases at V and 5 bases at J, leaving 11 bases unmatched. The germline V gene has CDR1 SGDLS and CDR2 YYNGEE. CDR3 coding DNA: TGTGCCAGCAGCGCTTCCGGGACTAGGATGGGAGATACGCAGTATTTT. Translation gives CASSASGTRMGDTQYF.

Only one count was recorded for this clone. J is TRBJ2-7 and V is TRBV6-2 or TRBV6-3; no reliable D call. Trimming removed 2 bases from V and 2 bases from J, with 16 bases in between. The CDR3 is 16 residues long. CDR1 and CDR2 from the germline V gene are MNHEY and SVGEGT. CDR3 residues: CASSYPPTTTTYEQYF. CDR3 coding DNA: TGTGCCAGCAGTTACCCACCAACGACAACTACCTACGAGCAGTACTTC.

This clone was picked up one time. In DNA, the CDR3 is TGTGCCAGCAGTGAATTAGGCTACGAGCAGTACTTC. It is translated as CASSELGYEQYF. The genes are TRBV6-1 and TRBJ2-7; no definite D call. The V end was cut by 2 bases, the J end by 3 bases, with 5 bases between. Looked up from germline, CDR1 is MNHNS and CDR2 is SASEGT. There are 12 residues in the CDR3.

The chain uses TRBV6-5 and TRBJ2-5; TRBD2 agrees at 12 bases. The germline V gene has CDR1 MNHEY and CDR2 SVGAGI. The CDR3 runs to 15 residues. Losses at the gene ends were 6 bases for V and 3 bases for J; bases not matched to a gene: 5. The CDR3 nucleotides read TGTGCCAGCAGCTCGACTAGCGGGGGAAAAGAGACCCAGTACTTC. Amino acid sequence: CASSSTSGGKETQYF.

The rearrangement joins TRBV28 to TRBJ2-3; 12 positions match TRBD2. V was clipped by 8 bases and J by 7 bases; unmatched bases: 4. The CDR3 covers 13 residues. Per the germline V gene, CDR1 is MDHEN and CDR2 is SYDVKM. The CDR3 region is CASGLAGIYTQYF. In DNA, the CDR3 is TGTGCCAGCGGACTAGCGGGAATATATACGCAGTATTTT.

The rearrangement uses TRBV5-1 and TRBJ1-2; 10 bases fit TRBD1. The CDR3 has 15 residues. Germline V lookup: CDR1 SGHRS, CDR2 YFSETQ. V lost 0 bases, J lost 4 bases, and 3 bases stayed unmatched. This CDR3 reads CASSLEGQGSYGYTF. The CDR3 bases are TGCGCCAGCAGCTTGGAGGGACAGGGGAGCTATGGCTACACCTTC.

The chain recombines TRBV6-5 with TRBJ2-3; D remains unclear. This CDR3 is built from 11 residues. CDR1 and CDR2 from the germline V gene are MNHEY and SVGAGI. Deletions cut 6 bases from V and 4 bases from J, with 5 bases between. CDR3 amino acids: CASSSSDTQYF. The CDR3 bases are TGTGCCAGCAGCTCGTCAGATACGCAGTATTTT.

The chain recombines TRBV18 with TRBJ1-5; 12 positions agree with TRBD1. The J segment lost 2 bases and the V segment lost 3 bases, leaving 2 bases of the junction unmatched. The CDR3 loop spans 16 amino acids. The germline V gene has CDR1 KGHSH and CDR2 LQKENI. Written as DNA, the CDR3 is TGTGCCAGCTCACCGGGACAGGGGGCTCGCAATCAGCCCCAGCATTTT. It yields the protein CASSPGQGARNQPQHF. Full variable domain (rest looked up from reference TRBV18 and TRBJ1-5): NAGVMQNPRHLVRRRGQEARLRCSPMKGHSHVYWYRQLPEEGLKFMVYLQKENIIDESGMPKERFSAEFPKEGPSILRIQQVVRGDSAAYFCASSPGQGARNQPQHFGDGTRLSIL.

The chain carries TRBV7-2 and TRBJ1-6, with TRBD1 as a possible D gene (6 bases). The length of the CDR3 is 15 residues. In germline, CDR1 is SGHTA, CDR2 FQGNSA. Trimming took 5 bases from V and 10 from J, leaving 18 bases between them. CDR3 loop: CASSGHRVGNSPLHF. The CDR3 nucleotides read TGTGCCAGCAGCGGCCACAGGGTAGGGAACTCACCCCTCCACTTT.